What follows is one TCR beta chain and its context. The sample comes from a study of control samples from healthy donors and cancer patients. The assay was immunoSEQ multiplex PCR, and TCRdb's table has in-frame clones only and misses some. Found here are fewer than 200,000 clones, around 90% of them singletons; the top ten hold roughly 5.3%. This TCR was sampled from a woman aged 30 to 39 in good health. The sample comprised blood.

The CDR3 DNA follows: TGTGCCAGCAGCCGGACAGGGTATCAGGGCTACACCTTC. It is translated as CASSRTGYQGYTF. V and J are TRBV27 and TRBJ1-2; 8 bases are a match to TRBD1. The CDR3 sequence is 13 residues long. Trimming removed 6 bases from V and 8 bases from J; junction bases left unmatched: 8. In germline, CDR1 is MNHEY, CDR2 SMNVEV (reference sequence).